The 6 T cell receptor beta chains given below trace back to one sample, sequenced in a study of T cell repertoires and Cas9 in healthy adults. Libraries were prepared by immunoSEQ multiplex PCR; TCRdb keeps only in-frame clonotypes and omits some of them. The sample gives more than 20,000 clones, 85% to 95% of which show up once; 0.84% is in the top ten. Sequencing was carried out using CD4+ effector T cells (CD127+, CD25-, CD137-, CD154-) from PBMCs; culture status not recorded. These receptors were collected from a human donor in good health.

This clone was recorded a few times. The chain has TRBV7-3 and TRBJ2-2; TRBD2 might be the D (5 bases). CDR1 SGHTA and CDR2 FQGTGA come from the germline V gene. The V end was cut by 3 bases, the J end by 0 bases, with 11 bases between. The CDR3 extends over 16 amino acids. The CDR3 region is CASSFGSVSNTGELFF. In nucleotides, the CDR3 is TGTGCCAGCAGCTTTGGTAGCGTCTCGAACACCGGGGAGCTGTTTTTT. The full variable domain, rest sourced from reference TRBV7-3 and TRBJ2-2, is GAGVSQTPSNKVTEKGKYVELRCDPISGHTALYWYRQSLGQGPEFLIYFQGTGAADDSGLPNDRFFAVRPEGSVSTLKIQRTERGDSAVYLCASSFGSVSNTGELFFGEGSRLTVL.

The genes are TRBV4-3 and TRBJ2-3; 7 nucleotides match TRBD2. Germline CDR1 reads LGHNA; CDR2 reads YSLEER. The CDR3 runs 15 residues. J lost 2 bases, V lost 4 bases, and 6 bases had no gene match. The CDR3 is CASSLTSPATDTQYF. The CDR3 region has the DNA TGCGCCAGCAGCCTGACTAGCCCGGCCACAGATACGCAGTATTTT.

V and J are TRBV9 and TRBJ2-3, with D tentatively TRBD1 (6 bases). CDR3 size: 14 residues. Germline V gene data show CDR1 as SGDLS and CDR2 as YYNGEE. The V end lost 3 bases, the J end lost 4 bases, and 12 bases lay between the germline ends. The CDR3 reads CASSAGTISDTQYF. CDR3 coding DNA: TGTGCCAGCAGCGCCGGGACAATTTCAGATACGCAGTATTTT.

The CDR3 DNA sequence: TGTGCCAGCAGTTACTCCATACGGGACAGGGTGCTGTTTTTT. Protein sequence: CASSYSIRDRVLFF. V gene TRBV6-5 combines with J gene TRBJ1-4, with TRBD1 identical over 9 bases. Looked up from germline, CDR1 is MNHEY and CDR2 is SVGAGI. The CDR3 is 14 amino acids. Germline trimming cut 0 bases from V and 14 bases from J; bases unmatched to any gene: 7.

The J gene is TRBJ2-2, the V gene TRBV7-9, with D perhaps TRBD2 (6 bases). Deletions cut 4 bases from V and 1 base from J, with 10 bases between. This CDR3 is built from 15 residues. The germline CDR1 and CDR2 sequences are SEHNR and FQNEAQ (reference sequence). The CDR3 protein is CASSWDSGNTGELFF. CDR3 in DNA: TGTGCCAGCAGCTGGGACTCCGGGAACACCGGGGAGCTGTTTTTT.

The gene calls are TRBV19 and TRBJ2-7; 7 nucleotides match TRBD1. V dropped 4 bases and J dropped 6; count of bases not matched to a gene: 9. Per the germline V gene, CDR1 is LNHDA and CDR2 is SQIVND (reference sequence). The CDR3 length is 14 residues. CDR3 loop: CASSTRDRRFEQYF. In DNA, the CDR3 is TGTGCCAGTAGTACCCGGGACAGAAGGTTCGAGCAGTACTTC.